This TCR beta chain appears in the sequencing data of a study of cytomegalovirus exposure and HLA in healthy donors. Study summary: Samples from HLA-typed donors yielded approximately 80 million unique TCRs in an early data release.

The study ran its PCR with 60 Vbeta and 13 Jbeta primers. Sequenced by immunoSEQ multiplex PCR; TCRdb stores in-frame clones only, minus some. The sample lists about 190,000 clones; about three quarters were seen once. This CDR3 is built from 12 residues. Germline assignment: CDR1 SNHLY and CDR2 FYNNEI. V was shortened by 7 bases and J by 3 bases, with 9 bases between the two germline ends. Sequenced sample: PBMCs. V is TRBV2 and J is TRBJ2-5, with D possibly being TRBD1 (5 bases). This receptor was obtained from a woman aged 25 to 45 in good health and CMV-seropositive. The CDR3 loop is CASTREEETQYF. DNA for the CDR3: TGTGCCAGCACCAGGGAAGAAGAGACCCAGTACTTC.